One T cell receptor beta chain is described in this entry. Germline V lookup: CDR1 MDHEN, CDR2 SYDVKM. CDR3 length: 15 amino acids. V dropped 6 bases and J dropped 0 bases, with 14 bases sitting between them. Participant ages covered roughly 18 to 89 years across 24 US areas. In assigning cohorts, the study relied on participant-reported clinical history. The source of the sample is a study of blood T cell repertoires in COVID-19. The data were produced by immunoSEQ multiplex PCR, yet TCRdb's version contains in-frame clones alone and is incomplete. This sample has about 170,000 clones, with 70% to 85% found just once.

The chain couples TRBV28 to TRBJ1-1; D is unresolved. The source material was PBMCs or T cells enriched from blood (not recorded which). This clonotype was obtained from a woman in her seventies in a cohort exposed to, infected with or recovered from COVID-19 (not recorded which). This CDR3 is CASSILSSVNTEAFF. The DNA of the CDR3 is TGTGCCAGCAGCATATTATCTAGCGTGAACACTGAAGCTTTCTTT.